This entry describes one T cell receptor beta chain. In this sample, this clone turned up once. Its antigen remains undetermined. No per-base quality is available; no much larger clone lies one base away. In the prospective study, participants were 18 to 89 years old, resided in fewer than 25 geographic areas of the United States, and were enrolled through a virtual design. In the prospective study, cohorts were assigned on the basis of participant-reported clinical history obtained from a screening survey and a study questionnaire. Recovered participants in ImmuneRACE Cohort 3 were defined by two consecutive negative NP/OP PCR tests, clearance by a healthcare professional, or resolution of symptoms. Each participant in the prospective study had whole blood, serum and a nasopharyngeal or oropharyngeal swab collected by mobile phlebotomists. Additional blood draws and questionnaires over an approximately two-month period could optionally be provided by prospective study participants. Before DNA extraction, prospective study blood samples were shipped either frozen or at room temperature.

This entry comes from a study of blood T cell repertoires in COVID-19 (dated by TCRdb to 2019 to 2021). Notes on the research overall: Collaborator samples came from the United States, Italy and Spain and covered acute and convalescent phases of COVID-19. The prospective study material was composed of cDNA or gDNA derived from T cells, B-cell-depleted T cells, or PBMCs. Deeply sampled blood TCRbeta repertoires from subjects exposed to, actively infected with, or recovered from COVID-19 were included in the dataset. The repertoires were released in a freely available public database intended as a resource for research on the immune response to SARS-CoV-2. The samples were drawn from two sources: the first 160 participants of the ongoing ImmuneRACE study, and over 950 subjects contributed by 6 global collaborators. A de-identified subject ID, COVID-19 status, age in years and sex were almost always included in the sample metadata. Where available, HLA class I and class II types were obtained from metadata supplied by the sample provider rather than from assay-based typing.

Points the paper makes about the study in general: The quantity of clinical and demographic metadata differed by source and by participant and was supplied without curation.

TCRbeta CDR3 regions were amplified from genomic DNA using the immunoSEQ Assay, a bias-controlled multiplex PCR. From the authors' description of their analysis: Nucleated cell counts per sample were estimated from amplification of reference gene primers within the assay. Sequence reads were collapsed and filtered to measure the absolute abundance of every unique TCRbeta CDR3 rearrangement. Productive Simpson clonality was computed per sample as the square root of Simpson's diversity index over productive rearrangements. TCRdb took over this immuneACCESS table, retaining in-frame rearrangements with V and J assigned. Such tables are incomplete; in checked studies, under half of the missing clones stem from an unresolved V gene, and the remainder is unexplained. V and J calls and clone size come straight from that table; D and trimming were deduced from the DNA. The sample contains a few hundred thousand clones, around 90% of them found a single time. Approximately 1% of the sample comes from the top ten.

Sequencing was done on a sample of PBMCs or T cells enriched from blood (not recorded which). This TCR was sampled from a woman in her 30s who had recovered from COVID-19.

The nucleotides read TGTGCCAGCAGTGGGTTGCTAGGGGTTATCCCGGAGCAGTTCTTC. Its translation is CASSGLLGVIPEQFF. The rearrangement joined TRBV25-1 to TRBJ2-1; a tentative D match to TRBD1 spans 5 bases. The CDR3, from cysteine to phenylalanine, totals 15 residues. Only the CDR3 DNA is retained, 45 bases long and in frame from the first base. V is reduced by 4 bases and J by 10 bases, leaving a spacing of 20 bases between them. Reading the germline V gene gives CDR1 MGHDK and CDR2 SYGVNS.